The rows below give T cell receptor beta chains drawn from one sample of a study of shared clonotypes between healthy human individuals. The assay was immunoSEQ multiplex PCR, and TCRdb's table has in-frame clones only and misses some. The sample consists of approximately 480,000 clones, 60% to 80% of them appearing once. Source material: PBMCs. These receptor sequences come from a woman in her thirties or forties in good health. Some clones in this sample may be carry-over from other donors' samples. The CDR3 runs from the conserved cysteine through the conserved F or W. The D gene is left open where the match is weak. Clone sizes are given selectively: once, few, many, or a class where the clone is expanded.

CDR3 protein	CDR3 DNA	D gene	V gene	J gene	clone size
CASSPAGRDHAGELFF	TGTGCCAGCAGCCCCGCCGGCAGGGATCACGCCGGGGAGCTGTTTTTT	.	TRBV27	TRBJ2-2	.
CASSDRTVPNTGELFF	TGTGCCAGCAGCGACCGGACTGTTCCGAACACCGGGGAGCTGTTTTTT	.	TRBV9	TRBJ2-2	many
CASSPHPGARNIQYF	TGTGCCAGCAGCCCCCATCCGGGGGCGCGGAACATTCAGTACTTC	.	TRBV11-1	TRBJ2-4	.
CSVPPADWGAYNEQFF	TGCAGCGTTCCCCCGGCTGACTGGGGCGCCTACAATGAGCAGTTCTTC	.	TRBV29-1	TRBJ2-1	.
CASSVRSGSGGNEQFF	TGTGCCAGCAGTGTTCGTAGCGGGAGCGGGGGCAATGAGCAGTTCTTC	TRBD2	TRBV6-1	TRBJ2-1	few
CASSFSLATDTQYF	TGCGCCAGCAGCTTTTCTCTAGCTACAGATACGCAGTATTTT	.	TRBV5-1	TRBJ2-3	.
CASSLYTADTQYF	TGTGCCAGCAGCTTATATACGGCAGATACGCAGTATTTT	.	TRBV11-3	TRBJ2-3	once
CASSQGGGTDTQYF	TGTGCCAGCAGCCAGGGGGGAGGGACAGATACGCAGTATTTT	.	TRBV9	TRBJ2-3	.
CASSFSRAYEQYF	TGTGCCAGCAGCTTCTCTAGGGCCTACGAGCAGTACTTC	.	TRBV7-2	TRBJ2-7	once
CASSQDIHRLAGDLSYNEQFF	TGCGCCAGCAGCCAAGATATCCACCGACTAGCGGGAGACCTCTCCTACAATGAGCAGTTCTTC	TRBD2	TRBV4-3	TRBJ2-1	.